The sequence of this T cell receptor (beta chain) was determined in a study of cytomegalovirus exposure and HLA in healthy donors. Whole-study findings and limits: Most TCR beta V segments were productive about 87% or about 30% of the time in an earlier analysis.

This clone was seen just once. Its specificity is not known. The primer mix had 60 Vbeta and 13 Jbeta primers. The data were produced by immunoSEQ multiplex PCR, yet TCRdb's version contains in-frame clones alone and is incomplete. Among 130,000 to 150,000 clones listed, about 82% were seen once. Germline assignment: CDR1 SGHRS and CDR2 YFSETQ. With V trimmed by 4 bases and J by 2 bases, 5 bases remained unmatched. The CDR3 length is 15 residues. Sequences were obtained from PBMCs. The chain employs TRBV5-1 and TRBJ2-7; 11 bases fit TRBD2. The TCR comes from a male donor in good health and CMV-seronegative. This CDR3 reads CASSPLSGGAYEQYF. CDR3 nucleotide sequence: TGCGCCAGCAGCCCCCTTAGCGGGGGGGCCTACGAGCAGTACTTC. The full variable domain, in which reference TRBV5-1 and TRBJ2-7 provide the parts outside the CDR3, is KAGVTQTPRYLIKTRGQQVTLSCSPISGHRSVSWYQQTPGQGLQFLFEYFSETQRNKGNFPGRFSGRQFSNSRSEMNVSTLELGDSALYLCASSPLSGGAYEQYFGPGTRLTVT.